This T cell receptor (beta chain) was identified during a study of OX40 agonist ivuxolimab in advanced cancers. Sequencing used immunoSEQ multiplex PCR; TCRdb keeps in-frame clones, though not all of them. The sample holds around 25,000 clones; roughly 85% are singletons and the top ten take around a sixth. CDR1 and CDR2 from the germline V gene are KGHSH and LQKENI. The CDR3 has 17 residues. V lost 0 bases and J lost 2; bases outside the gene matches: 5. The TCR originated in an adult with an advanced solid tumor such as melanoma, head and neck, liver or kidney cancer. The specimen was CD4+ or CD8+ T cells sorted from blood, collected in a trial of the OX40 agonist ivuxolimab. V gene TRBV18 combines with J gene TRBJ2-7; 12 nucleotides line up with TRBD2. This CDR3 reads CASSPPKLAGGAYEQYF. The CDR3 DNA sequence: TGTGCCAGCTCACCACCGAAGCTAGCGGGAGGGGCCTACGAGCAGTACTTC.